The 19 T cell receptor beta chains in this list originate from one sample, sequenced in a study of blood T cell repertoires in COVID-19. This table comes from immunoSEQ multiplex PCR, and its TCRdb copy is limited to in-frame clones, with some not included. The profile shows roughly 200,000 clones, about 87% of them singletons. Sequencing was performed on peripheral blood. Source of these receptors: a man aged 55 to 70 with acute or convalescent COVID-19.

V gene TRBV19 combines with J gene TRBJ2-7, with TRBD2 matching over 7 bases. The trim removed 4 bases at V and 1 base at J, leaving 7 bases unmatched. The length of the CDR3 is 15 residues. From germline, CDR1 is LNHDA and CDR2 SQIVND (reference sequence). CDR3 loop: CASSTSGGWSYEQYF. The DNA for the CDR3 is TGTGCCAGTAGTACCTCGGGGGGTTGGTCCTACGAGCAGTACTTC.

The V gene is TRBV4-3, the J gene TRBJ1-6; 7 bases are a match to TRBD1. Germline CDR1 LGHNA, CDR2 YSLEER. CDR3 length equals 15 residues. The junction had 7 bases not matched to a gene; V was cut back by 4 bases and J by 7 bases. Written as DNA, the CDR3 is TGCGCCAGCAGCCTCTCGGACAGGACCAATTCACCCCTCCACTTT. Protein sequence: CASSLSDRTNSPLHF.

The chain joins TRBV2 to TRBJ1-5; the D gene is possibly TRBD1 (6 bases). CDR3 length: 13 amino acids. The germline V gene has CDR1 SNHLY and CDR2 FYNNEI. The germline V and J ends were trimmed by 6 bases and 3 bases, with 9 bases remaining between them. The CDR3, as DNA: TGTGCCAGCAGGCAGGGGCCCAATCAGCCCCAGCATTTT. This codes for CASRQGPNQPQHF.

This chain uses TRBV5-4 with TRBJ1-1; weak D call: TRBD1 (6 bases). The CDR3 spans 15 residues. The V gene lost 0 bases and the J gene lost 5 bases, with 14 bases spanning the gap. The germline gives CDR1 SGHNT, CDR2 YYREEE (reference sequence). DNA of the CDR3: TGTGCCAGCAGCTTGGTACAGGGTGGAAGGACTGAAGCTTTCTTT. Protein product: CASSLVQGGRTEAFF.

This clone has a single count. The genes are TRBV29-1 and TRBJ1-2; the D gene is possibly TRBD1 (5 bases). Germline V lookup: CDR1 SQVTM, CDR2 ANQGSEA. The V end was cut by 0 bases, the J end by 6 bases, with 11 bases between. CDR3 length: 13 residues. The chain's CDR3 is CSVEEGGVHGYTF. The CDR3 DNA reads as TGCAGCGTTGAAGAAGGAGGGGTTCATGGCTACACCTTC. Drawing the rest from reference TRBV29-1 and TRBJ1-2, the complete variable domain is SAVISQKPSRDICQRGTSLTIQCQVDSQVTMMFWYRQQPGQSLTLIATANQGSEATYESGFVIDKFPISRPNLTFSTLTVSNMSPEDSSIYLCSVEEGGVHGYTFGSGTRLTVV.

This clone is a singleton in its sample. This rearrangement joins TRBV28 to TRBJ1-4; TRBD1 agrees at 7 bases. The CDR3 spans 15 residues. The J segment lost 0 bases and the V segment lost 4 bases, leaving 2 bases of the junction unmatched. The germline gives CDR1 MDHEN, CDR2 SYDVKM. The CDR3 DNA reads as TGTGCCAGCAGTTCGGACAGGACAACTAATGAAAAACTGTTTTTT. Amino acid sequence: CASSSDRTTNEKLFF.

This clone was observed a few times. This chain connects TRBV6-2 or TRBV6-3 to TRBJ1-6, with 7 bases lining up with TRBD1. V shed 5 bases, J shed 0 bases, and the junction held 7 bases outside the gene matches. The length of the CDR3 is 17 residues. Germline V gives CDR1 MNHEY, CDR2 SVGEGT. The CDR3 nucleotides read TGTGCCAGCAGTACCCGGGACAGATTCTCCTATAATTCACCCCTCCACTTT. Translating gives CASSTRDRFSYNSPLHF.

V and J are TRBV6-5 and TRBJ1-1; D gene uncertain. The CDR3 totals 13 residues. CDR1 and CDR2 (germline): MNHEY, SVGAGI. Between the trimmed V and J ends, which lost 8 bases and 1 base, there was a span of 11 bases. Here the CDR3 DNA reads TGTGCCAGCCCTCGGGGAACGAACACTGAAGCTTTCTTT. It specifies CASPRGTNTEAFF.

V is TRBV6-6 and J is TRBJ1-1, with TRBD1 identical over 7 bases. CDR3 length equals 13 residues. CDR1 and CDR2 from the germline V gene are MNHNY and SVGAGI (reference sequence). Trimming cost V 7 bases and J 6 bases; bases outside gene matches: 8. The CDR3 DNA reads TGTGCCAGCACAAACAGGGGATTCGCTGAAGCTTTCTTT. Protein: CASTNRGFAEAFF.

This clone came up a few times. CDR3 sequence reads: CASSMANQETQYF. CDR3 in DNA: TGTGCCAGCAGCATGGCCAATCAAGAGACCCAGTACTTC. The chain couples TRBV9 to TRBJ2-5; D gene unclear. Germline-derived CDR1 and CDR2 are SGDLS and YYNGEE. The V end lost 4 bases, the J end lost 2 bases, and 9 bases lay between the germline ends. This CDR3 has 13 amino acids. The variable domain in full, completed from reference TRBV9 and TRBJ2-5, reads DSGVTQTPKHLITATGQRVTLRCSPRSGDLSVYWYQQSLDQGLQFLIQYYNGEERAKGNILERFSAQQFPDLHSELNLSSLELGDSALYFCASSMANQETQYFGPGTRLLVL.

Points on this clone: An end of the junction does not agree with germline; a read error may underlie this. The gene calls are TRBV2 and TRBJ2-7; 8 nucleotides agree with TRBD1. Germline lookup yields CDR1 SNHLY and CDR2 FYNNEI. CDR3 length equals 14 residues. CDR3 sequence (DNA): TGTGCCAGCAGCGAAGACAGGGGCGCCTACGAGCAGTACTTC. This sequence encodes CASSEDRGAYEQYF.

This sequence joins TRBV9 and TRBJ2-7; D may be TRBD2 (5 bases). The CDR3 is made up of 13 amino acids. The germline V gene has CDR1 SGDLS and CDR2 YYNGEE. The V and J ends lost 0 bases and 5 bases respectively, with 9 bases between them. The CDR3 loop is CASSVGSADEQYF. CDR3 DNA: TGTGCCAGCAGCGTAGGGTCAGCGGACGAGCAGTACTTC.

This sequence joins TRBV28 and TRBJ1-2; the D is unclear. CDR3 length: 14 amino acids. Germline CDR1 is MDHEN and CDR2 is SYDVKM. V was pared by 1 base and J by 4 bases, with 10 bases between. CDR3 amino acids: CASSLSGTVYGYTF. The CDR3 DNA sequence: TGTGCCAGCAGTTTATCGGGAACAGTCTATGGCTACACCTTC.

The V call is TRBV14, the J call TRBJ1-1; D perhaps matches TRBD1 (5 bases). V lost 4 bases to trimming and J lost 9 bases, with 18 bases between them. The CDR3 covers 14 residues. From germline, CDR1 is SGHDN and CDR2 FVKESK. The CDR3 is CASSPLGGGLKAFF. The CDR3 bases are TGTGCCAGCAGCCCCCTAGGCGGGGGGTTGAAAGCTTTCTTT.

The CDR3 loop is CASGGANQPQHF. CDR3 coding DNA: TGCGCCAGCGGTGGAGCGAATCAGCCCCAGCATTTT. The genes are TRBV10-2 and TRBJ1-5; D gene unclear. From germline, CDR1 is WSHSY and CDR2 SAAADI. V shed 8 bases and J shed 4 bases, with 9 bases lying between them. CDR3 length: 12 residues.

Of note for this clone: Compared with germline, one end of the junction differs, possibly owing to a read error. This sequence joins TRBV27 and TRBJ2-1; a weak D match, TRBD1 (6 bases). The CDR3 extends over 16 amino acids. The germline V gene encodes CDR1 MNHEY and CDR2 SMNVEV (reference sequence). DNA of the CDR3: TGTGCCAGCAGTCTATCACAGGGTCTCCCCTACAATGAGCAGTTCTTC. It yields the protein CASSLSQGLPYNEQFF.

This rearrangement joins TRBV2 to TRBJ1-3; D not resolved. The V end was cut by 5 bases, the J end by 2 bases, with 4 bases between. The germline V gene encodes CDR1 SNHLY and CDR2 FYNNEI. CDR3 length equals 12 residues. The CDR3 region has the DNA TGTGCCAGCAGTTCCGCTGGAAACACCATATATTTT. It encodes CASSSAGNTIYF.

This chain joins TRBV11-2 and TRBJ1-4; maybe TRBD1 (6 bases). The CDR3 runs to 15 residues. In germline, CDR1 is SGHAT, CDR2 FQNNGV. Trimming shortened V by 4 bases and J by 4 bases, and 13 bases separated the two germline ends. This CDR3 reads CASSSGQRGNEKLFF. CDR3 sequence (DNA): TGTGCCAGCAGCTCGGGACAAAGGGGTAATGAAAAACTGTTTTTT.

This chain's CDR3 is CASSLSFGDRGPYF. The CDR3 bases are TGTGCCAGCAGTTTATCGTTCGGGGACAGGGGTCCCTACTTC. This chain joins TRBV27 and TRBJ2-5; TRBD1 matches at 10 bases. Germline values: CDR1 MNHEY, CDR2 SMNVEV (reference sequence). This CDR3 has 14 residues. V lost 0 bases, J lost 14 bases, and 9 bases stayed unmatched.